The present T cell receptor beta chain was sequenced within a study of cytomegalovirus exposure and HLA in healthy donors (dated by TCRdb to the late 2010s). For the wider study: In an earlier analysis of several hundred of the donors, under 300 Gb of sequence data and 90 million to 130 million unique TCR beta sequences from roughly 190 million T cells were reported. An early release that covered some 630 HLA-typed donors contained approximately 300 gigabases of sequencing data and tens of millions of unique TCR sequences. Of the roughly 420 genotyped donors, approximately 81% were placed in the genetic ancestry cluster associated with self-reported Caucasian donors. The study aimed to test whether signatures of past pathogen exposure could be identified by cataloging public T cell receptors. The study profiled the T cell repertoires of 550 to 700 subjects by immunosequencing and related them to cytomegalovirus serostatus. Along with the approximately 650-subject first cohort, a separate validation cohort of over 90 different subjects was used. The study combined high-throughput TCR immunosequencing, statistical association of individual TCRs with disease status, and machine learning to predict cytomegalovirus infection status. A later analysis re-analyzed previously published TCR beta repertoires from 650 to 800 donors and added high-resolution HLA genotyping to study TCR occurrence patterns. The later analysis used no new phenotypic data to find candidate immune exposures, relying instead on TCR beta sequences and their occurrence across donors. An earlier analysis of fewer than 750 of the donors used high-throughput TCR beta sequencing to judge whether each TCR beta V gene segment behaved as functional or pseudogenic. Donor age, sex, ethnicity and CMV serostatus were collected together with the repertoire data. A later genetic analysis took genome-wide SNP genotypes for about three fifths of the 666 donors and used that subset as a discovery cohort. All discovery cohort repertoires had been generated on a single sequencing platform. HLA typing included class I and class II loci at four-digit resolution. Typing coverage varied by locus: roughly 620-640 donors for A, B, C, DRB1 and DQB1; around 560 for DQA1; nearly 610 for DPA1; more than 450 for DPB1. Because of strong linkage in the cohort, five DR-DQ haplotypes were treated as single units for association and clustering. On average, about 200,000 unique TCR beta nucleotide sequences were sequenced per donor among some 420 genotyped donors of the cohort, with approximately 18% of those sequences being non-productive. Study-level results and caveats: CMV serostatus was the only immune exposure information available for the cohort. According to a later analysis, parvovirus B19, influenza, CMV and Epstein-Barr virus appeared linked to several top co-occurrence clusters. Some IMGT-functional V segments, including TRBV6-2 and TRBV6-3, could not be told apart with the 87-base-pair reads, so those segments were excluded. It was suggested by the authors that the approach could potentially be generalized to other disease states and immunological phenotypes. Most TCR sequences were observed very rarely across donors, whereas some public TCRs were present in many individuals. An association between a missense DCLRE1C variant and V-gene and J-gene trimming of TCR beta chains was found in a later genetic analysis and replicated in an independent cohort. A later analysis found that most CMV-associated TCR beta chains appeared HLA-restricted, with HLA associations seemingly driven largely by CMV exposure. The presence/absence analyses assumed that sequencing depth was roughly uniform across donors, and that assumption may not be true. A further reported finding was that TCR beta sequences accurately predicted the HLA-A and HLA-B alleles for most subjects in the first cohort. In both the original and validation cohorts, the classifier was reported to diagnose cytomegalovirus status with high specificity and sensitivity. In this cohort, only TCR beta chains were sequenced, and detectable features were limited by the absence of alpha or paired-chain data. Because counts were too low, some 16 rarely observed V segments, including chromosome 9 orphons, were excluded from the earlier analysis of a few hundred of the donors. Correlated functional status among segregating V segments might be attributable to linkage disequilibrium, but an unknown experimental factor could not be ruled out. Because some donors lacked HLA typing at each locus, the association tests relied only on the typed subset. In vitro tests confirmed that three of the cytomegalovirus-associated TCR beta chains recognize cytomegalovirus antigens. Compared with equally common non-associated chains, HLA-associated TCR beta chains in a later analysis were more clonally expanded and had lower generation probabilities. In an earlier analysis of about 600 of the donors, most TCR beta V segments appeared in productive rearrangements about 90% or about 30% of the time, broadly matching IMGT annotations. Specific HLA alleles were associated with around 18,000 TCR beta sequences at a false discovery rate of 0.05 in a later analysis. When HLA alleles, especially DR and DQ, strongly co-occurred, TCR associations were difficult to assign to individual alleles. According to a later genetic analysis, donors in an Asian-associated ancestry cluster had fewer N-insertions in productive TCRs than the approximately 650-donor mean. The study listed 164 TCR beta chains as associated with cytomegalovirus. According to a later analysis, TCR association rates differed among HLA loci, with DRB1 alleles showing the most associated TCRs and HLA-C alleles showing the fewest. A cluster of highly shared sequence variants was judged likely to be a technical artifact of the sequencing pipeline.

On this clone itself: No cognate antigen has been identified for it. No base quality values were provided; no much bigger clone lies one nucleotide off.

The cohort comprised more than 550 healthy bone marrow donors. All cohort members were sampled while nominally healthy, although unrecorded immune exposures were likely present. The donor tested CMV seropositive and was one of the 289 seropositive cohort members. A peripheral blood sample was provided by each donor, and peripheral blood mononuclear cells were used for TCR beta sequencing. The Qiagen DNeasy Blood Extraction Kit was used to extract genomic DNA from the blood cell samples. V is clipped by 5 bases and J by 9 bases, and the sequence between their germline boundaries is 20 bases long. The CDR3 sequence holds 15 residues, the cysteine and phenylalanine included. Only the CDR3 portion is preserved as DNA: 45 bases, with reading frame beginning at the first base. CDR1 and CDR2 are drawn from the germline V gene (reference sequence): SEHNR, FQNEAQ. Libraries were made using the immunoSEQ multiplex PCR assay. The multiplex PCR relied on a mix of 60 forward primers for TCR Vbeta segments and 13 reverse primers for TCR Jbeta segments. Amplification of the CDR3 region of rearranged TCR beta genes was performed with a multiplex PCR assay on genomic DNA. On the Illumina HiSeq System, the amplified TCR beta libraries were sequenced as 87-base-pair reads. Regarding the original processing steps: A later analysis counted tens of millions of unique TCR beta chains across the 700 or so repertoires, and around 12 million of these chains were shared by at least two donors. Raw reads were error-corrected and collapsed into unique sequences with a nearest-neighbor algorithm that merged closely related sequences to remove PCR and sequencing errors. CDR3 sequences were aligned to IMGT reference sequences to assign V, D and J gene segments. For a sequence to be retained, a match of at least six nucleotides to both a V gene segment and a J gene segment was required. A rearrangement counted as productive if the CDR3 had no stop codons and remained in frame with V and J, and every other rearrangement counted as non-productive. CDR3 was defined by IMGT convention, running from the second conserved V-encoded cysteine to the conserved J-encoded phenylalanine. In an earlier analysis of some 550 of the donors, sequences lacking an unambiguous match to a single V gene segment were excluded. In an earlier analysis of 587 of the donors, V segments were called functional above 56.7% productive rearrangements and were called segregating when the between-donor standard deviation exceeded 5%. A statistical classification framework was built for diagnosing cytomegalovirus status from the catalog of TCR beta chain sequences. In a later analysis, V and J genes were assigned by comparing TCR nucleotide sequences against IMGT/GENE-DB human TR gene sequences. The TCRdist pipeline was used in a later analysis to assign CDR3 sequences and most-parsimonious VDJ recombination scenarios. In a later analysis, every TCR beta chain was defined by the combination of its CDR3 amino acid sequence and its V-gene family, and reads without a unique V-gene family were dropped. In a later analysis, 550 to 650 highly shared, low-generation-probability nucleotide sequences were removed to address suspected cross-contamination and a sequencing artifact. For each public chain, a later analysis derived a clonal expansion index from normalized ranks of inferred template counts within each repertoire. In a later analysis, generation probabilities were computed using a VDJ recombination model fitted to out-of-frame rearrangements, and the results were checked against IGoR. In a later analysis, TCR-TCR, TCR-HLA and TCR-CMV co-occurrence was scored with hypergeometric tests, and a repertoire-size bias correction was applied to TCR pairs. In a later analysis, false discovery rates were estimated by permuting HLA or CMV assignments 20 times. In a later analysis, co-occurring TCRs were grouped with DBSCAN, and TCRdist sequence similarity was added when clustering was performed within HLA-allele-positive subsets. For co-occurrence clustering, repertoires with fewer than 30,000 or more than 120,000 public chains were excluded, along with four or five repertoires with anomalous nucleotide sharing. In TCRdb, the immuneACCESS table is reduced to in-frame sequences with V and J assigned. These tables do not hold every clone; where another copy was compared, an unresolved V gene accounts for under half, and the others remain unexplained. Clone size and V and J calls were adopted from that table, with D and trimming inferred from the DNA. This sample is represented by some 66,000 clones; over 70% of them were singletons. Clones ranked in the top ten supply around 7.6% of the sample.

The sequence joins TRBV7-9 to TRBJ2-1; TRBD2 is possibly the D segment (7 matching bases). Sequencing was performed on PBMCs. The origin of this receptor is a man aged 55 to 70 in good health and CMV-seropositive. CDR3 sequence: CASSPRGGEEGEQFF. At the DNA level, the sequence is TGTGCCAGCAGCCCGAGGGGGGGGGAAGAGGGTGAGCAGTTCTTC.